The 2 T cell receptor beta chains presented below share a single source sample, sequenced in a study of CD8 T cells in Susac syndrome. Random hexamers were used to reverse transcribe the RNA input (roughly 0.5 to 1 ug). Using its own MiXCR run on the immunoSEQ multiplex PCR reads, TCRdb lists one record per CDR3 protein. Here the sample spans fewer than 350,000 distinct CDR3 sequences, 70% to 90% being singletons. Sequencing used CD8+ T cells from PBMCs. These receptors were taken from a human donor with multiple sclerosis.

The chain recombines TRBV19 with TRBJ2-7, with TRBD1 identical over 8 bases. This CDR3 contains 14 residues. Germline-derived CDR1 and CDR2 are LNHDA and SQIVND (reference sequence). V lost 4 bases, J lost 6 bases, and 8 bases stayed unmatched. The CDR3: CASSTRQGAFEQYF. The CDR3 DNA follows: TGTGCCAGTAGTACAAGGCAGGGGGCGTTCGAGCAGTACTTC.

The chain links TRBV28 to TRBJ1-5, with 8 nucleotides matching TRBD1. The CDR3 sequence is 15 residues long. Germline trimming cut 1 base from V and 4 bases from J; bases unmatched to any gene: 3. Germline-derived CDR1 and CDR2 are MDHEN and SYDVKM. The CDR3 loop is CASSLFGQGNQPQHF. DNA for the CDR3: TGTGCCAGCAGTTTATTCGGACAGGGTAATCAGCCCCAGCATTTT.